Listed below are T cell receptor beta chains from one sample, sequenced in a study of PD-L1 blockade in urothelial cancer. Clones were sequenced by immunoSEQ multiplex PCR, and TCRdb holds only the in-frame ones, with some missing. The table lists tens of thousands of clones, about 90% of them singletons. Sample: PBMCs, taken around atezolizumab (anti-PD-L1) treatment. These TCRs come from a woman between 65 and 79 years old with urothelial cancer. The CDR3 runs from the conserved cysteine through the conserved F or W. Fields, in order: D gene, clone size, J gene, V gene, CDR3 protein, CDR3 DNA. D genes are given only for firm matches. A clone size is listed for some rows: how often the clone was seen (once, few, many), or a class if it is expanded.

TRBD2 | - | TRBJ2-3 | TRBV19 | CASRDAGAATDTQYF | TGTGCCAGTAGGGATGCGGGAGCAGCCACAGATACGCAGTATTTT
TRBD2 | - | TRBJ2-7 | TRBV7-9 | CASSPPTSTLTYEQYF | TGTGCCAGCAGCCCGCCGACTAGCACTTTGACCTACGAGCAGTACTTC
TRBD2 | - | TRBJ2-4 | TRBV30 | CAWAKGLANIQYF | TGTGCCTGGGCTAAGGGACTAGCGAACATTCAGTACTTC
- | - | TRBJ1-1 | TRBV19 | CATSTGPNTEAFF | TGTGCCACCTCGACAGGACCGAACACTGAAGCTTTCTTT
TRBD2 | - | TRBJ2-5 | TRBV29-1 | CSVGASGGKETQYF | TGCAGCGTTGGGGCGAGCGGGGGGAAAGAGACCCAGTACTTC
TRBD1 | - | TRBJ2-7 | TRBV15 | CATSTGQGAYEQYF | TGTGCCACCAGCACAGGACAGGGGGCGTACGAGCAGTACTTC
TRBD1 | - | TRBJ1-2 | TRBV7-9 | CASSLDRVHDPYGYTF | TGTGCCAGCAGCCTCGACAGGGTACATGATCCTTATGGCTACACCTTC
TRBD2 | - | TRBJ2-1 | TRBV4-2 | CASSQGAGTSAYNEQFF | TGTGCCAGCAGCCAAGGTGCCGGGACTAGCGCTTACAATGAGCAGTTCTTC
- | - | TRBJ2-5 | TRBV6-6 | CASSKTRGPQETQYF | TGTGCCAGCAGCAAGACTAGGGGTCCCCAAGAGACCCAGTACTTC
- | - | TRBJ2-5 | TRBV7-9 | CASSSRGPETQYF | TGTGCCAGCAGCTCAAGGGGTCCGGAGACCCAGTACTTC
- | - | TRBJ1-2 | TRBV4-1 | CASSPATRVWPDRTNYGYTF | TGCGCCAGCAGCCCGGCCACCAGGGTTTGGCCGGATCGCACTAACTATGGCTACACCTTC
- | - | TRBJ2-5 | TRBV30 | CAWRRLVETQYF | TGTGCCTGGAGACGACTAGTGGAGACCCAGTACTTC
TRBD2 | - | TRBJ2-1 | TRBV12-5 | CASGLAGGYNEQFF | TGTGCTAGTGGGCTAGCGGGAGGGTACAATGAGCAGTTCTTC
- | - | TRBJ2-5 | TRBV7-6 | CASSLAVGKQETQYF | TGTGCCAGCAGCTTAGCGGTCGGGAAACAAGAGACCCAGTACTTC
- | - | TRBJ2-3 | TRBV19 | CASSQGPSDTQYF | TGTGCCAGTAGTCAGGGTCCCTCAGATACGCAGTATTTT
- | - | TRBJ2-5 | TRBV29-1 | CSAQGSGETQYF | TGCAGCGCCCAGGGTAGTGGGGAGACCCAGTACTTC
TRBD1 | - | TRBJ2-7 | TRBV5-1 | CASSIQTGNDEQYF | TGCGCCAGCAGCATACAGACAGGGAACGACGAGCAGTACTTC
TRBD2 | - | TRBJ2-1 | TRBV7-8 | CASSHSGTSVYNEQFF | TGTGCCAGCAGCCATTCCGGGACTAGCGTCTACAATGAGCAGTTCTTC
- | - | TRBJ1-1 | TRBV7-9 | CASSPERTVKNTEAFF | TGTGCCAGCAGCCCCGAACGGACAGTTAAGAACACTGAAGCTTTCTTT
TRBD1 | - | TRBJ1-2 | TRBV7-8 | CASSPYRDRGSYGYTF | TGTGCCAGCAGCCCCTACCGGGACAGAGGCTCCTATGGCTACACCTTC
- | few | TRBJ2-7 | TRBV19 | CASSIWDNYEQYF | TGTGCCAGTAGTATTTGGGACAACTACGAGCAGTACTTC
TRBD1 | - | TRBJ1-4 | TRBV5-5 | CASSRGQVNEKLFF | TGTGCCAGCAGCCGAGGACAGGTGAATGAAAAACTGTTTTTT
TRBD1 | - | TRBJ1-1 | TRBV28 | CASTHGTGESEAFF | TGTGCCAGCACTCACGGGACAGGGGAGTCTGAAGCTTTCTTT
- | - | TRBJ1-3 | TRBV4-3 | CASSQDRGNTIYF | TGCGCCAGCAGCCAAGATCGGGGAAACACCATATATTTT
TRBD1 | few | TRBJ1-2 | TRBV4-1 | CASSQTGQGLNYGYTF | TGCGCCAGCAGCCAGACCGGACAGGGGCTTAACTATGGCTACACCTTC
- | once | TRBJ2-3 | TRBV10-1 | CASSETGGPSTDTQYF | TGCGCCAGCAGTGAGACGGGCGGGCCCAGCACAGATACGCAGTATTTT
TRBD2 | - | TRBJ2-2 | TRBV19 | CASSDAGTSGRGTGELFF | TGTGCCAGTAGCGACGCCGGAACTAGCGGGAGGGGCACCGGGGAGCTGTTTTTT
- | - | TRBJ1-5 | TRBV6-1 | CASSEWRQSNQPQHF | TGTGCCAGCAGTGAATGGAGGCAGAGCAATCAGCCCCAGCATTTT
TRBD1 | - | TRBJ1-1 | TRBV9 | CASSATGGTLRLEAFF | TGTGCCAGCAGCGCGACAGGGGGCACACTAAGACTGGAGGCTTTCTTT
- | once | TRBJ2-3 | TRBV28 | CASTSTDTQYF | TGTGCCAGCACTAGCACAGATACGCAGTATTTT
TRBD1 | - | TRBJ2-7 | TRBV7-9 | CASSSGQGERYYEQYF | TGTGCCAGCAGCTCGGGACAGGGAGAGAGGTACTACGAGCAGTACTTC
TRBD1 | - | TRBJ2-5 | TRBV9 | CASSVGTGRQETQYF | TGTGCCAGCAGCGTAGGGACAGGGCGGCAAGAGACCCAGTACTTC
- | - | TRBJ2-3 | TRBV30 | CAWEVGGVPGDTQYF | TGTGCCTGGGAGGTCGGGGGAGTTCCGGGAGATACGCAGTATTTT